The 29 T cell receptor beta chains presented below share a single source sample, sequenced in a study of neurological immune-mediated disorders. Time point denoted: longitudinal time-point 2. TCRdb ran MiXCR on the 5' RACE reads and lists one entry per CDR3 protein. This sample yields around 90,000 distinct CDR3 sequences, of which about 12% are seen a single time; approximately 5% belongs to the top ten. Sample: PBMCs. The receptors here all came from a female donor with HTLV-1-associated myelopathy (HAM/TSP).

In the case of this clonotype: The junction shows a germline mismatch at one end, possibly a read error. The chain is built from TRBV15 and TRBJ1-4, with unresolved D. Germline assignment: CDR1 LNHNV and CDR2 YYDKDF (reference sequence). The CDR3 extends over 15 amino acids. CDR3 protein: CTTSRDTQDNEKLFF. CDR3 DNA: TGTACCACCAGCAGAGATACCCAGGATAATGAAAAACTGTTTTTT.

This clonotype came up many times. The rearrangement uses TRBV9 and TRBJ2-5, with D possibly TRBD2 on 5 matching bases. Deletions cut 1 base from V and 5 bases from J, with 18 bases between. Per the germline V gene, CDR1 is SGDLS and CDR2 is YYNGEE. The CDR3 totals 16 residues. The DNA for the CDR3 is TGTGCCAGCAGCGTACTCTCCATGGGGTCGGGGGAGACCCAGTACTTC. Its translation is CASSVLSMGSGETQYF.

This clonotype came up many times. The V gene is TRBV5-1, the J gene TRBJ2-3; 9 positions match TRBD2. This CDR3 has 18 amino acids. V lost 3 bases, J lost 0 bases, and 11 bases stayed unmatched. Germline CDR1 and CDR2: SGHRS and YFSETQ. This CDR3 reads CASSSTGGAGGSTDTQYF. DNA of the CDR3: TGCGCCAGCAGCTCCACCGGAGGCGCGGGGGGGAGCACAGATACGCAGTATTTT.

This clonotype came up many times. This chain connects TRBV9 to TRBJ1-2, with a weak D call TRBD1 (5 bases). Trimming stripped 1 base from V and 7 bases from J, with 23 bases between. From germline, CDR1 is SGDLS and CDR2 YYNGEE. The CDR3 is 17 residues long. The CDR3 bases are TGTGCCAGCAGCGTAAACCCCTCCCCGGGGGACGCAGGTGGCTACACCTTC. Its protein is CASSVNPSPGDAGGYTF. The full variable domain, with the rest looked up from reference TRBV9 and TRBJ1-2, is DSGVTQTPKHLITATGQRVTLRCSPRSGDLSVYWYQQSLDQGLQFLIQYYNGEERAKGNILERFSAQQFPDLHSELNLSSLELGDSALYFCASSVNPSPGDAGGYTFGSGTRLTVV.

This clonotype was seen repeatedly, ten times or more. The CDR3 DNA sequence: TGTGCCAGCAGCTTAAGGATGAGGGCTGCTAAACTCACAGATACGCAGTATTTT. Translation gives CASSLRMRAAKLTDTQYF. This chain uses TRBV11-2 with TRBJ2-3; tentative D call: TRBD2 (5 bases). The length of the CDR3 is 18 residues. V dropped 2 bases and J dropped 2 bases, with 20 bases sitting between them. The germline gives CDR1 SGHAT, CDR2 FQNNGV.

This clonotype appeared many times. This sequence joins TRBV7-6 and TRBJ2-1, with no clear D. V lost 5 bases, J lost 10 bases, and 12 bases lay in between. This CDR3 region has 12 residues. Germline V gives CDR1 SGHVS, CDR2 FNYEAQ. CDR3 bases: TGTGCCAGCAGCGAGAACCCACCAGAGCAGTTCTTC. Amino acids: CASSENPPEQFF.

In this sample, this clonotype turned up many times. The rearrangement joins TRBV5-1 to TRBJ1-5; no clear D. Germline values: CDR1 SGHRS, CDR2 YFSETQ. The CDR3 totals 16 residues. Between the trimmed V and J ends, which lost 0 bases and 0 bases, there was a span of 10 bases. CDR3 sequence: CASSLETRDSNQPQHF. The CDR3 DNA is TGCGCCAGCAGCTTGGAGACACGAGATAGCAATCAGCCCCAGCATTTT.

In its sample, this clonotype was seen many times. The chain is built from TRBV20-1 and TRBJ1-5, with TRBD1 as a possible D gene (5 bases). CDR3 length: 15 amino acids. Per germline, CDR1 DFQATT and CDR2 SNEGSKA (reference sequence). Trimming shortened V by 3 bases and J by 0 bases, and 12 bases separated the two germline ends. CDR3 DNA: TGCAGTGCTAGGAGGTGGGACCATAGCAATCAGCCCCAGCATTTT. It is translated as CSARRWDHSNQPQHF.

This clonotype was observed many times. This sequence joins TRBV7-2 and TRBJ2-5; TRBD2 aligns across 8 bases. The germline CDR1 and CDR2 sequences are SGHTA and FQGNSA. V shed 4 bases and J 4 bases; nucleotides not matched to a gene: 5. The CDR3 is 14 amino acids. The CDR3 region is CASSSRGGRETQYF. CDR3 bases: TGTGCCAGCAGCTCTCGGGGGGGCCGAGAGACCCAGTACTTC.

The V call is TRBV9, the J call TRBJ2-7; D gene ambiguous. The CDR3 has 14 residues. The germline V gene encodes CDR1 SGDLS and CDR2 YYNGEE. Trimming shortened V by 2 bases and J by 0 bases, and 9 bases separated the two germline ends. CDR3 DNA: TGTGCCAGCAGCGTGACGGCCAGCTCCTACGAGCAGTACTTC. Protein sequence: CASSVTASSYEQYF.

This clonotype was detected ten times or more. The rearrangement uses TRBV6-2 or TRBV6-3 and TRBJ2-2, with 7 bases lining up with TRBD1. Per germline, CDR1 MNHEY and CDR2 SVGEGT. The CDR3 is 15 amino acids. Trimming cost V 5 bases and J 6 bases; bases outside gene matches: 9. The CDR3 nucleotides read TGTGCCAGCAGTCGTACAGGGGTACGACCCGGGGAGCTGTTTTTT. This translates into CASSRTGVRPGELFF.

This clonotype was seen repeatedly, ten times or more. The chain is built from TRBV20-1 and TRBJ2-5, with 10 bases lining up with TRBD1. Trimming cost V 4 bases and J 5 bases; bases outside gene matches: 7. Germline values: CDR1 DFQATT, CDR2 SNEGSKA (reference sequence). The CDR3 consists of 14 residues. CDR3 in DNA: TGCAGTGCTATAAGACAGGGGGCATATGAGACCCAGTACTTC. It is translated as CSAIRQGAYETQYF.

This clonotype was detected many times. This rearrangement joins TRBV12-3 or TRBV12-4 to TRBJ1-5; D is unresolved. V lost 0 bases to trimming and J lost 5 bases, with 11 bases between them. CDR3 length: 15 amino acids. The CDR3 coding sequence is TGTGCCAGCAGTTTAGCGCTGGAAGGTTATCAGCCCCAGCATTTT. Amino acids: CASSLALEGYQPQHF.

This clonotype came up a few times. The chain carries TRBV29-1 and TRBJ1-4, with D unclear. The CDR3 runs to 13 residues. Germline lookup yields CDR1 SQVTM and CDR2 ANQGSEA. The V gene lost 3 bases and the J gene lost 5 bases, with 10 bases spanning the gap. The CDR3: CSVEEPGNEKLFF. CDR3 coding DNA: TGCAGCGTTGAGGAACCGGGGAATGAAAAACTGTTTTTT.

This clonotype was picked up many times. The V and J genes are TRBV15 and TRBJ2-7, with 7 bases identical to TRBD2. With 0 bases clipped from V and 3 bases from J, the junction kept 2 bases outside the gene matches. CDR1 LNHNV and CDR2 YYDKDF come from the germline V gene (reference sequence). The CDR3 covers 14 residues. The CDR3 DNA sequence: TGTGCCACCAGCAGAGAGGGCGGGAGCTACGAGCAGTACTTC. This gives the protein CATSREGGSYEQYF.

This clonotype was seen at least ten times. The rearrangement joins TRBV5-1 to TRBJ2-1, with D perhaps matching TRBD2 (6 bases). The V end lost 10 bases, the J end lost 5 bases, and 16 bases lay between the germline ends. The germline CDR1 and CDR2 sequences are SGHRS and YFSETQ. The CDR3 runs 13 residues. Here the CDR3 DNA reads TGCGCCGGAAGGGACTCCTTCAACAATGAGCAGTTCTTC. It encodes CAGRDSFNNEQFF.

To note about this clonotype: Just one base apart from a much larger clone, this may be a read error. The chain carries TRBV20-1 and TRBJ2-7; 8 bases fit TRBD2. Looked up from germline, CDR1 is DFQATT and CDR2 is SNEGSKA (reference sequence). The CDR3 totals 14 residues. Trimming removed 3 bases from V and 0 bases from J; junction bases left unmatched: 4. In DNA, the CDR3 is TGCAGTGCTAGTAGCGGGGTCAGCTCCTACGAGCAGTACTTC. Translated: CSASSGVSSYEQYF.

This clonotype was detected ten times or more. This chain connects TRBV18 to TRBJ1-4, with D unclear. The CDR3 runs to 16 residues. Trimming pared 4 bases from V and 0 bases from J, leaving 12 bases between. The germline gives CDR1 KGHSH, CDR2 LQKENI. The CDR3 is CASSRSRGPTNEKLFF. The DNA of the CDR3 is TGTGCCAGCTCACGCTCCAGAGGACCAACTAATGAAAAACTGTTTTTT.

The sample holds many counts of this clonotype. This chain connects TRBV5-1 to TRBJ2-2; 8 bases match TRBD1. CDR3 length: 16 residues. Per the germline V gene, CDR1 is SGHRS and CDR2 is YFSETQ. V gave up 7 bases and J gave up 4 bases; unmatched junction bases: 12. The CDR3 is CASRSQGALATGELFF. The CDR3, as DNA: TGCGCCAGCCGATCGCAGGGGGCCCTTGCCACCGGGGAGCTGTTTTTT.

This clonotype came up many times. A much more abundant neighbour one base away suggests this may be a read error. The chain combines TRBV12-3 or TRBV12-4 with TRBJ1-5, with D uncertain. Trimming left V 10 bases short and J 1 base short, with 14 bases between. The CDR3 is 14 amino acids. The CDR3 spells CANNRDGSNQPQHF. Written as DNA, the CDR3 is TGTGCCAACAATAGAGACGGGAGCAATCAGCCCCAGCATTTT.

This clonotype was seen more than once but under ten times. The chain links TRBV5-1 to TRBJ2-7; D not resolved. This CDR3 comprises 12 residues. Trimming stripped 3 bases from V and 3 bases from J, with 7 bases between. CDR1 is SGHRS, CDR2 YFSETQ, per germline. CDR3 residues: CASSSGDYEQYF. The CDR3, as DNA: TGCGCCAGCAGCTCCGGAGACTACGAGCAGTACTTC. Full variable domain (remainder filled in from reference TRBV5-1 and TRBJ2-7): KAGVTQTPRYLIKTRGQQVTLSCSPISGHRSVSWYQQTPGQGLQFLFEYFSETQRNKGNFPGRFSGRQFSNSRSEMNVSTLELGDSALYLCASSSGDYEQYFGPGTRLTVT.

This clonotype was seen many times. V gene TRBV9 combines with J gene TRBJ2-2, with 11 bases that match TRBD2. Germline V gene lookup returns CDR1 SGDLS and CDR2 YYNGEE. V trimming: 3 bases; J trimming: 2 bases; junction bases outside the gene matches: 6. This CDR3 contains 17 residues. CDR3 DNA sequence: TGTGCCAGCAGCGGGAAACTAGCGGGGGTTAACACCGGGGAGCTGTTTTTT. Its translation: CASSGKLAGVNTGELFF.

The V and J genes are TRBV5-6 and TRBJ2-1; 10 nucleotides line up with TRBD1. Germline V gene data show CDR1 as SGHDT and CDR2 as YYEEEE. The CDR3 spans 15 residues. V lost 1 base and J lost 7; bases outside the gene matches: 5. CDR3 region: CASSLWDRGKNEQFF. As DNA, the CDR3 is TGTGCCAGCAGCTTGTGGGACAGGGGTAAGAATGAGCAGTTCTTC.

This clonotype showed up just a few times. The chain recombines TRBV3-1 with TRBJ2-3; no firm D call. The CDR3 loop spans 15 amino acids. Germline values: CDR1 LGHDT, CDR2 YNNKEL (reference sequence). Trimming left V 0 bases short and J 5 bases short, with 12 bases between. CDR3 loop: CASSQDWQALDTQYF. CDR3 bases: TGTGCCAGCAGCCAAGATTGGCAGGCCCTAGATACGCAGTATTTT.

The chain uses TRBV6-5 and TRBJ2-1; D gene ambiguous. This CDR3 has 16 residues. Trimming cost V 0 bases and J 0 bases, with 9 bases left between them. Germline assignment: CDR1 MNHEY and CDR2 SVGAGI. CDR3 DNA sequence: TGTGCCAGCAGTTACTCGTTGGTCAGCTCCTACAATGAGCAGTTCTTC. Translating gives CASSYSLVSSYNEQFF.

There are many counts of this clonotype. The rearrangement uses TRBV5-1 and TRBJ1-3, with D possibly matching TRBD1 (5 bases). Trimming pared 2 bases from V and 7 bases from J, leaving 19 bases between. This CDR3 comprises 16 residues. CDR1 SGHRS and CDR2 YFSETQ come from the germline V gene. The CDR3 reads CASSLTTGPVANTIYF. CDR3 coding DNA: TGCGCCAGCAGCTTAACCACAGGACCCGTGGCCAACACCATATATTTT. Together with reference TRBV5-1 and TRBJ1-3, the CDR3 gives the full variable domain: KAGVTQTPRYLIKTRGQQVTLSCSPISGHRSVSWYQQTPGQGLQFLFEYFSETQRNKGNFPGRFSGRQFSNSRSEMNVSTLELGDSALYLCASSLTTGPVANTIYFGEGSWLTVV.

This clonotype has more than one count but fewer than ten. V usage is TRBV24-1 and J usage is TRBJ2-2; TRBD1 matches at 9 bases. The CDR3 sequence is 15 residues long. The V gene's germline CDR1 is KGHDR and CDR2 SFDVKD. Trimming at V came to 4 bases and at J to 7 bases, leaving 6 bases not matched to a gene. The CDR3 reads CATSDPGTGHGELFF. CDR3 nucleotide sequence: TGTGCCACCAGTGACCCAGGGACAGGGCACGGGGAGCTGTTTTTT.

This clonotype was recorded at least ten times. This chain connects TRBV5-1 to TRBJ2-4; possible D gene TRBD1, 6 bases. The CDR3 covers 14 residues. The germline V gene encodes CDR1 SGHRS and CDR2 YFSETQ. Trimming took 0 bases from V and 6 from J, leaving 10 bases between them. The CDR3 loop is CASSLGDTRNIQYF. Written as DNA, the CDR3 is TGCGCCAGCAGCTTGGGGGACACTCGAAACATTCAGTACTTC.

In this sample, this clonotype turned up a few times. The chain recombines TRBV30 with TRBJ2-2; the D gene could be TRBD1 or TRBD2 (5 bases each). From germline, CDR1 is GTSNPN and CDR2 SVGIG (reference sequence). Between the trimmed V and J ends, which lost 7 bases and 0 bases, there was a span of 18 bases. This CDR3 has 16 residues. CDR3 coding DNA: TGTGCCTCCGAGGGGCGCCCTTTAACGAACACCGGGGAGCTGTTTTTT. Residues: CASEGRPLTNTGELFF.